These T cell receptor beta chains were read from a single sample in a study of T cells after yellow fever vaccination. TCRdb re-called the 5' RACE reads through MiXCR, storing one row per CDR3 protein. The sample has hundreds of thousands of distinct CDR3 sequences, about 13% seen once. This specimen consisted of PBMCs, obtained on the day of the yellow fever booster vaccination. The origin of the receptors is a man aged 25 to 40 who received the YFV17D yellow fever vaccine. CDR3s leave out the opening cysteine and the closing phenylalanine or tryptophan.

length,V,CDR3
12,TRBV5-1,ASSFQGDGETQY
12,TRBV9,ASSVGGSNQPQH
13,TRBV5-1,ASSLRSGETYEQY
12,TRBV20-1,SAMTSGFTDTQY
16,TRBV5-1,ASTPVPQGTGGNNEQF
13,TRBV27,ASSLYPGVRQPQH
15,TRBV15,ATSSGTASSYNSPLH
13,TRBV7-8,ASSSSGLIEETQY
12,TRBV12-3/TRBV12-4,ASSLERVYDEQF
14,TRBV3-1,ASSQVAGVTYNEQF
10,TRBV6-2/TRBV6-3,ASSSHRDLTY
13,TRBV5-1,ASSLQTGPNQPQH
13,TRBV12-3/TRBV12-4,ASSLSPPPGNEQF
11,TRBV30,AWSPPDTGELF
13,TRBV20-1,SATTTSGSFYEQY
14,TRBV4-1,ASSPSGTGGWNEQF
11,TRBV3-1,ASSQEQAPEPN
12,TRBV10-3,AISESSSYNEQF
10,TRBV20-1,SAALRTDTQY
14,TRBV5-4,ASSSWTGRGTGELF
12,TRBV5-6,ASSLDRGRSPLH
13,TRBV18,ASSPAGPTDYEQY
13,TRBV5-1,ASSSHGDEYNEQF
11,TRBV12-3/TRBV12-4,ASSKDWADTQY
11,TRBV12-3/TRBV12-4,ASSFDGADTQY
15,TRBV12-3/TRBV12-4,ASSRIRSGLSYNEQF
12,TRBV7-2,ASSLGDSYQPQH
16,TRBV27,ASSVSGTSTPRTYEQY
13,TRBV5-1,ASSLGTSGINEQF
13,TRBV7-2,ASSLAGGRGNIQY
13,TRBV25-1,ASSENSLSSYEQY
15,TRBV4-3,ASSRNLNREGTGELF
13,TRBV10-3,AISEGRTNTGELF
13,TRBV7-9,ASSWFGQGSNEQF
12,TRBV5-1,ASSSLGDTGRQY
15,TRBV27,ASSLIGGLSSYNEQF
16,TRBV6-1,ASSRQGVGSLRQSEAF
11,TRBV18,ASSLSIFDEQF
10,TRBV5-1,ASSLLDTEAF
13,TRBV7-2,ASSSRTGNGQPQH